What follows are 26 T cell receptor beta chains derived from one specimen sequenced in a study of cytomegalovirus exposure and HLA in healthy donors. Use of 60 Vbeta and 13 Jbeta primers characterized the PCR. Produced via immunoSEQ multiplex PCR; TCRdb's table is partial and in-frame only. The table lists 110,000 to 150,000 clones, approximately 80% of them singletons. The material sequenced was PBMCs. All receptors derive from a woman aged 55 to 70 in good health and CMV-seropositive.

The genes are TRBV5-4 and TRBJ2-5; D not certain. Germline CDR1 and CDR2: SGHNT and YYREEE (reference sequence). This CDR3 region has 12 residues. Trimming shortened V by 4 bases and J by 2 bases, and 6 bases separated the two germline ends. In DNA form, the CDR3 reads TGTGCCAGCAGCCATACTCAAGAGACCCAGTACTTC. This sequence encodes CASSHTQETQYF.

The chain uses TRBV7-8 and TRBJ1-1; D remains unclear. Germline loops: CDR1 SGHVS, CDR2 FQNEAQ. CDR3 size: 13 residues. V was cut by 3 bases and J by 1 base, with 6 bases left in between. CDR3 nucleotides: TGTGCCAGCAGCTTCCAGTGGAACACTGAAGCTTTCTTT. This encodes CASSFQWNTEAFF.

The chain joins TRBV6-1 to TRBJ1-4; tentative D call: TRBD1 (5 bases). From germline, CDR1 is MNHNS and CDR2 SASEGT. Trimming shortened V by 3 bases and J by 5 bases, and 22 bases separated the two germline ends. This CDR3 has 18 residues. DNA for the CDR3: TGTGCCAGCAGTGACCTGGGGAGGGGAAGGGAGGAAAATGAAAAACTGTTTTTT. It codes for CASSDLGRGREENEKLFF.

The chain couples TRBV11-3 to TRBJ2-1, with D possibly matching TRBD1 (6 bases). Germline V CDR1 and CDR2: SGHNT, YENEEA. This CDR3 contains 14 residues. The ends were cut back, 5 bases at V and 1 base at J, with 9 bases in the middle. Written as DNA, the CDR3 is TGTGCCAGCAGCCCAGGGGCTTCCTACAATGAGCAGTTCTTC. Protein product: CASSPGASYNEQFF.

The rearrangement links TRBV2 to TRBJ2-5; weak D call: TRBD1 (6 bases). The end of the DNA is better explained by TRBJ2-7, so the J call may be wrong. CDR3 length equals 15 residues. The germline CDR1 and CDR2 sequences are SNHLY and FYNNEI. The chain's CDR3 is CASSEEGQPSYEQYF. The CDR3 DNA reads as TGTGCCAGCAGTGAAGAGGGACAACCCTCCTACGAGCAGTACTTC.

The rearrangement links TRBV27 to TRBJ1-5; the D is unclear. The CDR3 is 14 residues long. Germline loops: CDR1 MNHEY, CDR2 SMNVEV (reference sequence). Deletions cut 6 bases from V and 7 bases from J, with 16 bases between. The CDR3 spells CASSPRRLSQPQHF. As DNA, the CDR3 is TGTGCCAGCAGCCCCCGACGGCTTAGCCAGCCCCAGCATTTT.

This chain joins TRBV7-2 and TRBJ2-7; D might be TRBD2 (6 bases). The CDR3 has 14 residues. Trimming left V 4 bases short and J 4 bases short, with 14 bases between. Germline CDR1 is SGHTA and CDR2 is FQGNSA. This CDR3 reads CASSSPGTSYEQYF. The CDR3 DNA sequence: TGTGCCAGCAGCTCCCCCGGGACTTCTTACGAGCAGTACTTC.

This clone was picked up a small number of times. This chain connects TRBV6-1 to TRBJ2-3, with 11 bases fitting TRBD2. The CDR3 runs 14 residues. Germline V gene data show CDR1 as MNHNS and CDR2 as SASEGT. Trimming removed 6 bases from V and 6 bases from J; junction bases left unmatched: 5. The CDR3 DNA sequence: TGTGCCAGCAGACTAGCGGGAGTTGGGGATACGCAGTATTTT. Translating gives CASRLAGVGDTQYF.

The J gene is TRBJ1-1, the V gene TRBV19; 9 nucleotides line up with TRBD1. The J segment lost 5 bases and the V segment lost 5 bases, leaving 3 bases of the junction unmatched. The CDR3 is 13 amino acids. In germline, CDR1 is LNHDA, CDR2 SQIVND (reference sequence). DNA of the CDR3: TGTGCCAGTAGTTACAGGGGGCTTACTGAAGCTTTCTTT. It yields the protein CASSYRGLTEAFF.

This clone has just a few counts. This rearrangement joins TRBV10-3 to TRBJ2-5; TRBD2 aligns across 9 bases. The J call could be wrong; TRBJ2-7 is a better fit for the DNA end. The CDR3 is 16 amino acids. Germline values: CDR1 ENHRY, CDR2 SYGVKD. The CDR3 sequence is CAISESPSGISYEQYF. In DNA, the CDR3 is TGTGCCATCAGTGAGTCGCCTAGCGGGATCTCCTACGAGCAGTACTTC.

This clone was seen a few times. In nucleotides, the CDR3 is TGCGCCAGCAGCCAAGTTCAGACTAGCGGGAGAGGCCTCTACGAGCAGTACTTC. Its translation: CASSQVQTSGRGLYEQYF. V is TRBV4-1 and J is TRBJ2-7, with 12 positions matching TRBD2. The germline V gene has CDR1 MGHRA and CDR2 YSYEKL. The V segment lost 1 base and the J segment 3 bases; nucleotides outside the gene matches: 10. The CDR3 has 18 amino acids.

The V call is TRBV4-2, the J call TRBJ1-2; D is uncertain. Trimming shortened V by 1 base and J by 4 bases, and 13 bases separated the two germline ends. The CDR3 is made up of 15 amino acids. The germline CDR1 and CDR2 sequences are LGHNA and YNFKEQ. The CDR3 DNA reads as TGTGCCAGCAGCCAAGGAAGACGGGAGGGCTATGGCTACACCTTC. Its protein product is CASSQGRREGYGYTF.

This chain uses TRBV29-1 with TRBJ2-2, with 8 nucleotides matching TRBD2. V lost 6 bases and J lost 3; bases outside the gene matches: 3. CDR1 SQVTM and CDR2 ANQGSEA come from the germline V gene. This CDR3 region has 13 residues. The CDR3 sequence is CSVPGLDTGELFF. CDR3 nucleotides: TGCAGCGTCCCGGGACTAGACACCGGGGAGCTGTTTTTT.

In DNA form, the CDR3 reads TGTGCCAGCAGCCTGCTAGCGGGAGTAGGAAATGAGCAGTTCTTC. This translates into CASSLLAGVGNEQFF. The genes are TRBV6-4 and TRBJ2-1, with 10 bases aligning to TRBD2. Germline loops: CDR1 MRHNA, CDR2 SNTAGT. There are 15 residues in the CDR3. The junction had 9 bases not matched to a gene; V was cut back by 6 bases and J by 7 bases.

The chain recombines TRBV7-9 with TRBJ2-4, with 10 bases identical to TRBD2. V gave up 5 bases and J gave up 6 bases; unmatched junction bases: 7. Germline V gene data show CDR1 as SEHNR and CDR2 as FQNEAQ (reference sequence). CDR3 length equals 15 residues. The CDR3 reads CASSRAGGEGNIQYF. In DNA, the CDR3 is TGTGCCAGCAGCCGAGCGGGAGGGGAAGGAAACATTCAGTACTTC.

The V call is TRBV5-4, the J call TRBJ2-3; maybe TRBD2 (7 bases). The germline V gene has CDR1 SGHNT and CDR2 YYREEE (reference sequence). The CDR3 length is 15 residues. V lost 1 base and J lost 5, with 14 bases in between. The CDR3 spells CASSLPGGREDTQYF. The CDR3 DNA is TGTGCCAGCAGCTTGCCCGGGGGGCGAGAAGATACGCAGTATTTT.

This rearrangement joins TRBV7-2 to TRBJ2-5; no firm D call. Germline assignment: CDR1 SGHTA and CDR2 FQGNSA. V lost 4 bases and J 5 bases, leaving 11 bases between the germline ends. CDR3 length: 13 amino acids. The chain's CDR3 is CASSSTRRETQYF. The CDR3 DNA sequence: TGTGCCAGCAGCTCCACCCGTCGGGAGACCCAGTACTTC.

The chain combines TRBV6-1 with TRBJ2-7, with 11 bases matching TRBD2. This CDR3 is 16 amino acids long. The trim removed 3 bases at V and 2 bases at J, leaving 6 bases unmatched. Looked up from germline, CDR1 is MNHNS and CDR2 is SASEGT. The CDR3 coding sequence is TGTGCCAGCAGTGAGGGGACTAGCGGATCCCCCTACGAGCAGTACTTC. Translated: CASSEGTSGSPYEQYF.

The chain is built from TRBV28 and TRBJ2-7; D is unresolved. Germline CDR1 reads MDHEN; CDR2 reads SYDVKM. The CDR3 is 13 residues long. Trimming removed 6 bases at V and 4 bases at J, with 13 bases between. CDR3 in amino acids: CASRTPGGYEQYF. The CDR3, as DNA: TGTGCCAGCAGAACCCCAGGTGGTTACGAGCAGTACTTC.

This chain links TRBV4-3 with TRBJ1-6; D call uncertain. From germline, CDR1 is LGHNA and CDR2 YSLEER. The germline V and J ends were trimmed by 6 bases and 5 bases, with 8 bases remaining between them. This CDR3 has 13 amino acids. The CDR3 sequence is CASRRRDNSPLHF. In DNA form, the CDR3 reads TGCGCCAGCAGACGACGGGATAATTCACCCCTCCACTTT.

The rearrangement joins TRBV4-2 to TRBJ1-3; possible D gene TRBD1, 5 bases. The germline V gene encodes CDR1 LGHNA and CDR2 YNFKEQ. Trimming shortened V by 0 bases and J by 0 bases, and 12 bases separated the two germline ends. This CDR3 is 17 amino acids long. CDR3: CASSQEAGRGSGNTIYF. In nucleotides, the CDR3 is TGTGCCAGCAGCCAAGAGGCGGGAAGGGGCTCTGGAAACACCATATATTTT.

This rearrangement joins TRBV7-8 to TRBJ2-3; 14 bases fit TRBD2. With 5 bases clipped from V and 6 bases from J, the junction kept 4 bases outside the gene matches. CDR3 length equals 15 residues. The germline V gene encodes CDR1 SGHVS and CDR2 FQNEAQ. CDR3 DNA sequence: TGTGCCAGCAGCCCGGGACTAGCGGGAGTGGATACGCAGTATTTT. Encoded protein: CASSPGLAGVDTQYF. Based on the CDR3 plus reference TRBV7-8 and TRBJ2-3, the full variable domain is GAGVSQSPRYKVAKRGQDVALRCDPISGHVSLFWYQQALGQGPEFLTYFQNEAQLDKSGLPSDRFFAERPEGSVSTLKIQRTQQEDSAVYLCASSPGLAGVDTQYFGPGTRLTVL.

In this sample, this clone turned up a few times. The same CDR3 can be traced to other DNA sequences in this sample. The J gene is TRBJ1-5, the V gene TRBV28; D perhaps matches TRBD1 (5 bases). V lost 2 bases to trimming and J lost 7 bases, with 12 bases between them. The CDR3 totals 14 residues. Germline CDR1 is MDHEN and CDR2 is SYDVKM. The CDR3 here is CASSLRSGWQPQHF. In DNA, the CDR3 is TGTGCCAGCAGTTTAAGGTCAGGGTGGCAGCCCCAGCATTTT.

V usage is TRBV28 and J usage is TRBJ1-4; tentative D call: TRBD1 (6 bases). This CDR3 spans 14 amino acids. Trimming shortened V by 7 bases and J by 4 bases, and 13 bases separated the two germline ends. The V gene's germline CDR1 is MDHEN and CDR2 SYDVKM. CDR3 sequence reads: CASIKGGYNEKLFF. CDR3 sequence (DNA): TGTGCCAGCATCAAGGGGGGGTATAATGAAAAACTGTTTTTT.

This clone was recorded a few times. V and J are TRBV4-3 and TRBJ2-7, with a weak D call TRBD1 (6 bases). CDR1 LGHNA and CDR2 YSLEER come from the germline V gene. This CDR3 spans 15 amino acids. The V gene lost 1 base and the J gene lost 3 bases, with 13 bases spanning the gap. CDR3 protein: CASSQGTDPFYEQYF. The DNA of the CDR3 is TGCGCCAGCAGCCAAGGGACAGACCCTTTCTACGAGCAGTACTTC.

This chain links TRBV18 with TRBJ1-2; no definite D call. Trimming left V 3 bases short and J 5 bases short, with 10 bases between. CDR1 is KGHSH, CDR2 LQKENI, per germline. The length of the CDR3 is 13 residues. The CDR3 sequence: CASSPRDGYGYTF. CDR3 DNA sequence: TGTGCCAGCTCACCTCGCGACGGGTATGGCTACACCTTC.